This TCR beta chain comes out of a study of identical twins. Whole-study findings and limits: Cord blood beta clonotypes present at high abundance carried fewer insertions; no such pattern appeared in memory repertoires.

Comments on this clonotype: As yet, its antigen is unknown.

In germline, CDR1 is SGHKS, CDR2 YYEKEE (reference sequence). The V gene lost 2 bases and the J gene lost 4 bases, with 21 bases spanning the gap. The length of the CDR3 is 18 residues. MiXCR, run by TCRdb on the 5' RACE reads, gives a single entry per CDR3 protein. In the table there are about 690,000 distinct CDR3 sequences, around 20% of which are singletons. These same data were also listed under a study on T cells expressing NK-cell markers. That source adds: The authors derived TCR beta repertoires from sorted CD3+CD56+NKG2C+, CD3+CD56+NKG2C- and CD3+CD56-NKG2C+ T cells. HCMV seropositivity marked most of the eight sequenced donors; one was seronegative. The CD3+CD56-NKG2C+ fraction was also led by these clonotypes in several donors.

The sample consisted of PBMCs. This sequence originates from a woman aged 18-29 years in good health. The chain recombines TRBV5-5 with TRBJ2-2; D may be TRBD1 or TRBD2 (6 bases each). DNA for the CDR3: TGTGCCAGCAGCTTTTACAGGGCCCTCGAGGAGGGCACCGGGGAGCTGTTTTTT. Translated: CASSFYRALEEGTGELFF. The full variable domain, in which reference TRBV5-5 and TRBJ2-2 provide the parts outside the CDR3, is DAGVTQSPTHLIKTRGQQVTLRCSPISGHKSVSWYQQVLGQGPQFIFQYYEKEERGRGNFPDRFSARQFPNYSSELNVNALLLGDSALYLCASSFYRALEEGTGELFFGEGSRLTVL.